This T cell receptor (beta chain) was found in a study of T cell responses to AZD1222 COVID-19 vaccine. Whole-study findings and limits: The study reported that nearly half of spike-specific TCRs target unmutated variant regions.

Data came from immunoSEQ multiplex PCR; TCRdb stores just in-frame clones and leaves some out. The data contain about 130,000 clones, roughly 86% of them singletons. On this clone: Its antigen remains unknown.

This CDR3 region has 15 residues. Losses at the gene ends were 3 bases for V and 6 bases for J; bases not matched to a gene: 11. Germline assignment: CDR1 SGDLS and CDR2 YYNGEE. This clonotype was obtained from an adult in good health. V is TRBV9 and J is TRBJ1-1; 7 nucleotides align to TRBD1. This sample comprised peripheral blood, obtained on day 0 of AZD1222 vaccination. The CDR3 reads CASSAAGQTRSEAFF. The CDR3 nucleotides read TGTGCCAGCAGCGCGGCGGGACAGACTAGATCTGAAGCTTTCTTT.